This is a list of T cell receptor beta chains from one sample in a study of blood T cell repertoires in COVID-19. Some clones are missing from TCRdb's copy, which holds only in-frame ones; the method was immunoSEQ multiplex PCR. This repertoire shows 250,000 to 350,000 clones, around 87% found once; its top ten account for about 5.2%. Source material: PBMCs or T cells enriched from blood (not recorded which). The receptor source for this set is a woman in her 30s who had recovered from COVID-19. Each CDR3 is given with its conserved first and last residue. The D gene is left open where the match is weak. Size is omitted from some rows. Given values are once, few, many or a class for expanded clones.

CAWDRGRDQPQHF,TGTGCCTGGGACAGGGGGCGCGATCAGCCCCAGCATTTT,-,TRBJ1-5,13,TRBV30,TRBD1
CASSPGLDNSPLHF,TGCGCCAGCAGTCCAGGGTTGGATAATTCACCCCTCCACTTT,-,TRBJ1-6,14,TRBV4-1,-
CASSLLPGTDSNTIYF,TGTGCCAGCAGCTTACTCCCTGGGACAGACTCAAACACCATATATTTT,-,TRBJ1-3,16,TRBV5-4,TRBD1
CASSLAAGAGYTF,TGTGCCAGCAGCCTCGCAGCAGGGGCTGGCTACACCTTC,-,TRBJ1-2,13,TRBV28,-
CASSDRATGELFF,TGTGCCAGTAGTGACAGGGCGACCGGGGAGCTGTTTTTT,-,TRBJ2-2,13,TRBV19,TRBD1
CASSIPGNEQYF,TGTGCCAGTAGTATCCCAGGGAACGAGCAGTACTTC,-,TRBJ2-7,12,TRBV19,-
CASSQDWAPGQGNSPLHF,TGCGCCAGCAGCCAAGATTGGGCCCCCGGACAGGGGAATTCACCCCTCCACTTT,-,TRBJ1-6,18,TRBV4-1,TRBD1
CASSFLSYNEQFF,TGTGCCAGCAGTTTCCTATCCTACAATGAGCAGTTCTTC,-,TRBJ2-1,13,TRBV12-3/TRBV12-4,-
CAISLSSGGGGEQFF,TGTGCCATCAGTTTATCTAGCGGGGGCGGAGGGGAGCAGTTCTTC,-,TRBJ2-1,15,TRBV10-3,TRBD2
CASSPVGSTEAFF,TGTGCCAGCAGCCCGGTCGGGAGCACTGAAGCTTTCTTT,-,TRBJ1-1,13,TRBV9,-
CASSLALTSGGTDTQYF,TGTGCCAGCAGCTTAGCGCTTACTAGCGGGGGCACAGATACGCAGTATTTT,-,TRBJ2-3,17,TRBV7-6,TRBD2
CASSLAQDTEAFF,TGCGCCAGCAGCTTGGCTCAGGACACTGAAGCTTTCTTT,-,TRBJ1-1,13,TRBV5-1,-
CASSLEAAALNTEAFF,TGTGCCAGCAGCTTAGAAGCGGCAGCCTTGAACACTGAAGCTTTCTTT,-,TRBJ1-1,16,TRBV11-2,-
CASSLKPGLAGEAYF,TGTGCCAGCAGTTTAAAGCCGGGACTAGCGGGGGAGGCGTACTTC,once,TRBJ2-5,15,TRBV27,TRBD2
CASSPRWNTEAFF,TGTGCCAGCAGCCCCCGGTGGAACACTGAAGCTTTCTTT,-,TRBJ1-1,13,TRBV28,-
CASSLGGAVSGSHPYEQYF,TGTGCCAGCAGCTTAGGGGGGGCAGTATCTGGTTCCCACCCCTACGAGCAGTACTTC,-,TRBJ2-7,19,TRBV13,-
CASSLRQGAQGGELFF,TGCGCCAGCAGCTTAAGACAGGGGGCTCAAGGCGGGGAGCTGTTTTTT,-,TRBJ2-2,16,TRBV5-1,TRBD1
CASSEALPRGGDEKLFF,TGTGCCAGCAGTGAAGCCCTCCCCCGAGGGGGGGACGAAAAACTGTTTTTT,-,TRBJ1-4,17,TRBV2,-
CASSYRTGVMETQYF,TGCGCCAGCAGCTACCGGACAGGGGTGATGGAGACCCAGTACTTC,-,TRBJ2-5,15,TRBV4-3,TRBD1
CASSQDKSLGDRTTDTQYF,TGTGCCAGCAGCCAAGATAAGAGTCTCGGGGACAGGACCACAGATACGCAGTATTTT,-,TRBJ2-3,19,TRBV4-2,TRBD1
CASSQVGGDSKQFF,TGCGCCAGCAGCCAAGTAGGCGGGGACAGTAAGCAGTTCTTC,few,TRBJ2-1,14,TRBV4-3,-
CASSYTGGLRDIQYF,TGTGCCAGCAGTTACACGGGGGGCCTCAGGGACATTCAGTACTTC,-,TRBJ2-4,15,TRBV6-2/TRBV6-3,-
CASSLITSGGTDTQYF,TGTGCCAGCAGTTTAATTACTAGCGGGGGCACAGATACGCAGTATTTT,-,TRBJ2-3,16,TRBV13,TRBD2
CASSQIPGRAKGELFF,TGTGCCAGCAGCCAAATTCCTGGCAGGGCCAAAGGGGAGCTGTTTTTT,-,TRBJ2-2,16,TRBV6-6,-
CASSLRRGSGANVLTF,TGTGCCAGCAGCCTTCGCCGGGGGTCTGGGGCCAACGTCCTGACTTTC,-,TRBJ2-6,16,TRBV7-6,-
CSVALEAGNIQYF,TGCAGCGTTGCGCTGGAGGCGGGAAACATTCAGTACTTC,-,TRBJ2-4,13,TRBV29-1,-